The next 9 T cell receptor beta chains were all read from a single sample in a study of blood T cell repertoires in COVID-19. Sequenced by immunoSEQ multiplex PCR; TCRdb stores in-frame clones only, minus some. The repertoire consists of 80,000 or so clones, with approximately 85% occurring once and the leading ten covering 8.5% to 10%. The source material was peripheral blood. Every receptor here comes from a man in his forties or fifties with COVID-19, enrolled during active disease.

The rearrangement links TRBV3-1 (or the pseudogene TRBV3-2) to TRBJ2-7; 9 bases align to TRBD2. This CDR3 spans 17 amino acids. Germline CDR1 and CDR2: LGHDT and YNNKEL (reference sequence). J gave up 5 bases and V 1 base, and 12 bases lay outside the gene matches. CDR3 nucleotides: TGTGCCAGCAGCCAAGGGGGCAGGCGGGCGGGAGGGCACGAGCAGTACTTC. Encoded protein: CASSQGGRRAGGHEQYF.

The V and J genes are TRBV6-5 and TRBJ2-2; the D gene is possibly TRBD2 (6 bases). This CDR3 has 14 amino acids. The V end was cut by 5 bases, the J end by 4 bases, with 11 bases between. In germline, CDR1 is MNHEY, CDR2 SVGAGI. CDR3 nucleotide sequence: TGTGCCAGCAGTCCGTCGGGAGTCACCGGGGAGCTGTTTTTT. This encodes CASSPSGVTGELFF.

A single count supports this clone. This chain uses TRBV19 with TRBJ2-7, with 15 bases lining up with TRBD2. The length of the CDR3 is 17 residues. Germline V gives CDR1 LNHDA, CDR2 SQIVND (reference sequence). The J segment lost 5 bases and the V segment lost 5 bases, leaving 10 bases of the junction unmatched. Here the CDR3 reads CASSLGLAGGPDDEQYF. In DNA form, the CDR3 reads TGTGCCAGTAGTCTCGGACTAGCGGGAGGGCCGGACGACGAGCAGTACTTC.

This clone was detected only a few times. The gene calls are TRBV30 and TRBJ1-2, with D possibly matching TRBD1 (5 bases). The ends were cut back, 2 bases at V and 2 bases at J, with 15 bases in the middle. The CDR3 length is 15 residues. Germline CDR1 GTSNPN, CDR2 SVGIG (reference sequence). The CDR3 DNA follows: TGTGCCTGGAGTCCGACGGGACTGGGAAACTATGGCTACACCTTC. Translation: CAWSPTGLGNYGYTF.

The chain is built from TRBV7-8 and TRBJ2-5; 8 positions agree with TRBD2. The germline V gene encodes CDR1 SGHVS and CDR2 FQNEAQ. The V and J ends lost 10 bases and 7 bases, in that order; junction bases with no gene match: 11. This CDR3 is built from 13 residues. The CDR3 DNA follows: TGTGCCACTCCGGGGGGGGTCCGGGGGACCCAGTACTTC. Encoded protein: CATPGGVRGTQYF. Combining the CDR3 with reference TRBV7-8 and TRBJ2-5 gives the whole variable domain GAGVSQSPRYKVAKRGQDVALRCDPISGHVSLFWYQQALGQGPEFLTYFQNEAQLDKSGLPSDRFFAERPEGSVSTLKIQRTQQEDSAVYLCATPGGVRGTQYFGPGTRLLVL.

This clone occurred a few times. The chain joins TRBV29-1 to TRBJ1-1; 9 bases are shared with TRBD1. Germline CDR1 and CDR2: SQVTM and ANQGSEA. This CDR3 contains 15 residues. Trimming took 3 bases from V and 9 from J; bases not matched to a gene: 14. The CDR3 nucleotides are TGCAGCGTTGATGATAGCGGGACAGGGTTTCGGAAAGCTTTCTTT. Translated, it gives CSVDDSGTGFRKAFF.

V is TRBV2 and J is TRBJ2-3; TRBD1 agrees at 12 bases. The CDR3 contains 15 residues. Germline CDR1 is SNHLY and CDR2 is FYNNEI. V gave up 5 bases and J gave up 4 bases; unmatched junction bases: 4. The CDR3: CASSRDRGQSDTQYF. The CDR3 DNA reads as TGTGCCAGCAGTCGGGACAGGGGGCAGTCAGATACGCAGTATTTT. The variable domain in full, with the rest retrieved from reference TRBV2 and TRBJ2-3, is EPEVTQTPSHQVTQMGQEVILRCVPISNHLYFYWYRQILGQKVEFLVSFYNNEISEKSEIFDDQFSVERPDGSNFTLKIRSTKLEDSAMYFCASSRDRGQSDTQYFGPGTRLTVL.

The CDR3 DNA sequence: TGTGCCTGGAGTGCCTACCCCGTGAGTGAAGCTTTCTTT. It specifies CAWSAYPVSEAFF. The chain has TRBV30 and TRBJ1-1; D gene uncertain. Trimming cost V 1 base and J 7 bases, with 13 bases left between them. Looked up from germline, CDR1 is GTSNPN and CDR2 is SVGIG (reference sequence). This CDR3 has 13 residues.

The J gene is TRBJ2-3, the V gene TRBV7-3; TRBD2 matches 8 bases. CDR3 length: 16 amino acids. Unmatched junction bases numbered 8, after V lost 5 bases and J lost 1 base. The germline V gene has CDR1 SGHTA and CDR2 FQGTGA. The CDR3 is CASSPGPGLGTDTQYF. CDR3 DNA sequence: TGTGCCAGCAGCCCAGGACCGGGACTAGGCACAGATACGCAGTATTTT.